The 19 T cell receptor beta chains below were found in one sample sequenced in a study of beta chain features in type 1 diabetes. Reverse transcription of all isolated RNA meant that expressed TCRB transcripts were sequenced. Measured with immunoSEQ multiplex PCR; TCRdb has only the in-frame clones, and not every one. Of about 320,000 clones listed, about 15% are singletons. The sequencing sample was made of central memory CD4+ T cells from blood. Receptor source: a man aged 25 to 45 in good health.

This clone was counted only a few times. The rearrangement uses TRBV5-8 and TRBJ1-1, with D hard to call. The ends were cut back, 0 bases at V and 3 bases at J, with 9 bases in the middle. This CDR3 is built from 14 residues. Looked up from germline, CDR1 is SGHTS and CDR2 is YDEGEE. CDR3 residues: CASSLAGRDTEAFF. The CDR3 DNA reads TGTGCCAGCAGCTTGGCGGGGAGGGACACTGAAGCTTTCTTT.

This chain links TRBV12-5 with TRBJ1-2; 8 bases fit TRBD1. V was clipped by 4 bases and J by 7 bases; unmatched bases: 5. Germline V gene data show CDR1 as LGHNT and CDR2 as FRNRAP. This CDR3 contains 13 residues. The CDR3 region has the DNA TGTGCTAGTGGTTCCCAGGGGGCGCGTGGCTACACCTTC. It translates to CASGSQGARGYTF.

Only a few counts were recorded for this clone. The chain is built from TRBV5-6 and TRBJ2-7, with 7 nucleotides matching TRBD1. V lost 1 base, J lost 0 bases, and 4 bases stayed unmatched. Looked up from germline, CDR1 is SGHDT and CDR2 is YYEEEE. The CDR3 runs to 15 residues. CDR3 coding DNA: TGTGCCAGCAGCTTGCGACAGGGTGACTCCTACGAGCAGTACGTC. It yields the protein CASSLRQGDSYEQYV.

The CDR3 here is CASSKTGGNSGNTIYF. The CDR3 DNA follows: TGCGCCAGCAGCAAGACAGGGGGTAACTCTGGAAACACCATATATTTT. This chain uses TRBV5-1 with TRBJ1-3, with 9 bases aligning to TRBD1. Germline assignment: CDR1 SGHRS and CDR2 YFSETQ. CDR3 length: 16 amino acids. V lost 4 bases, J lost 0 bases, and 5 bases stayed unmatched.

This clone was seen a few times. The V and J genes are TRBV28 and TRBJ1-1; TRBD1 aligns across 8 bases. Germline CDR1 reads MDHEN; CDR2 reads SYDVKM. The junction had 7 bases not matched to a gene; V was cut back by 7 bases and J by 3 bases. CDR3 length equals 14 residues. The CDR3 DNA reads TGTGCCAGCATCTCAGGGGGCGCGGACACTGAAGCTTTCTTT. Its protein is CASISGGADTEAFF. Together with reference TRBV28 and TRBJ1-1, the CDR3 gives the full variable domain: DVKVTQSSRYLVKRTGEKVFLECVQDMDHENMFWYRQDPGLGLRLIYFSYDVKMKEKGDIPEGYSVSREKKERFSLILESASTNQTSMYLCASISGGADTEAFFGQGTRLTVV.

This clone appeared a few times. The V gene is TRBV7-9, the J gene TRBJ1-2, with 7 bases that match TRBD1. CDR1 is SEHNR and CDR2 is FQNEAQ in the germline V gene (reference sequence). The length of the CDR3 is 15 residues. Unmatched junction bases numbered 8, after V lost 3 bases and J lost 4 bases. This CDR3 is CASSLGGGPTYGYTF. The CDR3 bases are TGTGCCAGCAGCTTGGGAGGGGGCCCGACCTATGGCTACACCTTC.

The chain couples TRBV7-2 to TRBJ2-3; 11 bases match TRBD2. Germline loops: CDR1 SGHTA, CDR2 FQGNSA. V dropped 5 bases and J dropped 3; count of bases not matched to a gene: 10. The CDR3 is 17 amino acids. The CDR3 loop is CASSLQVASGRTDTQYF. In DNA form, the CDR3 reads TGTGCCAGCAGCCTTCAAGTGGCTAGCGGGAGGACAGATACGCAGTATTTT.

V is TRBV9 and J is TRBJ2-5; 9 bases are shared with TRBD2. With 0 bases clipped from V and 4 bases from J, the junction kept 7 bases outside the gene matches. Looked up from germline, CDR1 is SGDLS and CDR2 is YYNGEE. The CDR3 covers 16 residues. CDR3 DNA: TGTGCCAGCAGCGTAGAGGCGGGGGGGCCGGGAGAGACCCAGTACTTC. Its translation: CASSVEAGGPGETQYF.

The chain carries TRBV6-6 and TRBJ2-7; D not certain. The CDR3 spans 12 residues. Trimming cost V 7 bases and J 2 bases, with 9 bases left between them. Germline loops: CDR1 MNHNY, CDR2 SVGAGI (reference sequence). CDR3 DNA: TGTGCCAGCACAGGTGCGGCCTACGAGCAGTACTTC. Its translation is CASTGAAYEQYF.

This clone was found a few times. CDR3 bases: TGCAGCGTGAGGGATGGGGGCAATCAGCCCCAGCATTTT. It encodes CSVRDGGNQPQHF. The gene calls are TRBV29-1 and TRBJ1-5; unclear D gene. V lost 6 bases and J 2 bases, leaving 11 bases between the germline ends. CDR1 and CDR2 (germline): SQVTM, ANQGSEA. The CDR3 sequence is 13 residues long.

In this sample, this clone turned up a few times. The V call is TRBV11-2, the J call TRBJ1-4; a weak D match, TRBD1 (5 bases). This CDR3 is 16 amino acids long. V was shortened by 2 bases and J by 5 bases, with 15 bases between the two germline ends. Germline CDR1 reads SGHAT; CDR2 reads FQNNGV. CDR3 in amino acids: CASSLRGVGANEKLFF. As DNA, the CDR3 is TGTGCCAGCAGCTTAAGAGGGGTCGGAGCGAATGAAAAACTGTTTTTT.

The rearrangement joins TRBV7-3 to TRBJ1-5, with TRBD1 matching 7 bases. J gave up 4 bases and V 5 bases, and 8 bases lay outside the gene matches. The CDR3 contains 15 residues. Germline CDR1 and CDR2: SGHTA and FQGTGA. CDR3 DNA: TGTGCCAGCAGCGCTGACAGGGTACAGAATCAGCCCCAGCATTTT. Protein: CASSADRVQNQPQHF.

There are many counts of this clone. The chain links TRBV9 to TRBJ2-1, with 8 bases identical to TRBD2. Unmatched junction bases numbered 4, after V lost 2 bases and J lost 0 bases. Germline CDR1 is SGDLS and CDR2 is YYNGEE. This CDR3 is 16 amino acids long. CDR3 bases: TGTGCCAGCAGCGTGGCGGGAGGAGGCTCCTACAATGAGCAGTTCTTC. It is translated as CASSVAGGGSYNEQFF.

The chain joins TRBV27 to TRBJ1-2; D call uncertain. The CDR3 runs to 13 residues. The germline V gene has CDR1 MNHEY and CDR2 SMNVEV (reference sequence). Trimming removed 2 bases at V and 8 bases at J, with 12 bases between. CDR3 residues: CASSLKGRWGYTF. CDR3 nucleotides: TGTGCCAGCAGTTTAAAAGGCAGGTGGGGCTACACCTTC.

This rearrangement joins TRBV9 to TRBJ1-2; 7 bases are shared with TRBD1. V lost 3 bases to trimming and J lost 4 bases; unmatched junction nucleotides: 9. The germline CDR1 and CDR2 sequences are SGDLS and YYNGEE. The CDR3 spans 15 residues. The CDR3 DNA reads TGTGCCAGCAGCGCCGAACAGGGGACCACCTATGGCTACACCTTC. This encodes CASSAEQGTTYGYTF. Supplemented by reference TRBV9 and TRBJ1-2, the full variable domain reads DSGVTQTPKHLITATGQRVTLRCSPRSGDLSVYWYQQSLDQGLQFLIQYYNGEERAKGNILERFSAQQFPDLHSELNLSSLELGDSALYFCASSAEQGTTYGYTFGSGTRLTVV.

V usage is TRBV6-1 and J usage is TRBJ1-1; 7 nucleotides agree with TRBD1. The CDR3 totals 14 residues. Germline-derived CDR1 and CDR2 are MNHNS and SASEGT. V was clipped by 3 bases and J by 1 base; unmatched bases: 2. This chain's CDR3 is CASSDGTANTEAFF. For the CDR3, the DNA is TGTGCCAGCAGTGACGGGACAGCGAACACTGAAGCTTTCTTT.

This chain uses TRBV29-1 with TRBJ2-5, with 9 bases lining up with TRBD1. The CDR3 is 16 residues long. J gave up 5 bases and V 0 bases, and 10 bases lay outside the gene matches. Germline V gene data show CDR1 as SQVTM and CDR2 as ANQGSEA. CDR3 in DNA: TGCAGCGTTGAAGACCTGGACAGGGGAGGCGTCGAGACCCAGTACTTC. It codes for CSVEDLDRGGVETQYF.

The rearrangement uses TRBV2 and TRBJ1-4; D is unresolved. The CDR3 has 12 residues. The V gene's germline CDR1 is SNHLY and CDR2 FYNNEI. V shed 6 bases and J shed 5 bases, with 7 bases lying between them. CDR3 protein: CASRRKNEKLFF. The CDR3 region has the DNA TGTGCCAGCAGACGGAAAAATGAAAAACTGTTTTTT.

V gene TRBV5-6 combines with J gene TRBJ2-7, with D unresolved. The V end was cut by 0 bases, the J end by 0 bases, with 10 bases between. This CDR3 has 15 residues. Germline CDR1 SGHDT, CDR2 YYEEEE. The CDR3 DNA sequence: TGTGCCAGCAGCTTGGGACGGACGTACTCCTACGAGCAGTACGTC. Amino acids: CASSLGRTYSYEQYV.